This T cell receptor beta chain was retrieved from a study of T-cell memory formation after mild COVID-19. Study in general: For the most part, TCR clusters were specific to one donor.

TCRdb itself ran the 5' RACE reads through MiXCR, one entry per CDR3 protein. This table holds about 440,000 distinct CDR3 sequences, roughly 20% found once. The CDR3 spans 11 residues. V lost 9 bases and J 4 bases, leaving 6 bases between the germline ends. CDR1 KGHDR and CDR2 SFDVKD come from the germline V gene. Overall study results and limits: Clones contracting across day 15 to 85 had a balanced CD4/CD8 profile; later expanding clones leaned CD4+.

Comment on this clonotype: No antigen is known for it.

The receptor's source is an adult woman who had mild COVID-19 (a few samples of this study predate the infection). Cell type and time point are not known. The chain uses TRBV24-1 and TRBJ2-1; unclear D gene. Sequencing was done on a sample of PBMCs or a T cell subset sorted from them (not recorded which). This chain's CDR3 is CATANYNEQFF. The CDR3, as DNA: TGTGCCACCGCTAATTACAATGAGCAGTTCTTC.